One sample yielded the 26 T cell receptor beta chains listed below, sequenced in a study of T cell responses to AZD1222 COVID-19 vaccine. Repertoires were generated with immunoSEQ multiplex PCR, while TCRdb's copy carries only in-frame clones and drops some. This sample has roughly 120,000 clones, with approximately 89% found just once. The sample here was peripheral blood, taken 28 days after the second AZD1222 dose. These receptors all come from an adult who received the AZD1222 COVID-19 vaccine.

The chain employs TRBV3-1 (or the pseudogene TRBV3-2) and TRBJ1-6; D perhaps matches TRBD1 (5 bases). Germline V gene lookup returns CDR1 LGHDT and CDR2 YNNKEL (reference sequence). The CDR3 covers 15 residues. Trimming removed 4 bases from V and 4 bases from J, with 11 bases in between. DNA for the CDR3: TGTGCCAGCAGCCTTCCGGACAATTATAATTCACCCCTCCACTTT. This encodes CASSLPDNYNSPLHF.

The genes are TRBV7-8 and TRBJ2-1, with 9 bases identical to TRBD2. The CDR3 spans 14 residues. Germline trimming cut 3 bases from V and 4 bases from J; bases unmatched to any gene: 1. From germline, CDR1 is SGHVS and CDR2 FQNEAQ. DNA for the CDR3: TGTGCCAGCAGCTTTAGCGGGGGTTACAATGAGCAGTTCTTC. Translating gives CASSFSGGYNEQFF.

The chain carries TRBV12-3 or TRBV12-4 and TRBJ2-5, with D possibly being TRBD1 (6 bases). V lost 6 bases to trimming and J lost 10 bases, with 15 bases between them. This CDR3 is 12 amino acids long. CDR3 in amino acids: CASSGQYGGQYF. The DNA for the CDR3 is TGTGCCAGCAGCGGACAGTATGGGGGCCAGTACTTC.

The chain joins TRBV19 to TRBJ1-6, with D perhaps TRBD1 (6 bases). Germline CDR1 reads LNHDA; CDR2 reads SQIVND (reference sequence). Trimming removed 3 bases at V and 11 bases at J, with 14 bases between. The CDR3 extends over 14 amino acids. CDR3 loop: CASSISDSQTPLHF. In DNA form, the CDR3 reads TGTGCCAGTAGTATTTCGGACAGTCAGACACCCCTCCACTTT.

A single count supports this clone. The chain couples TRBV11-1 to TRBJ2-7; D unclear. In germline, CDR1 is SGHAT, CDR2 FQDESV (reference sequence). The V end was cut by 2 bases, the J end by 7 bases, with 15 bases between. The CDR3 consists of 14 residues. CDR3 protein: CASSLQRSEGEQYF. The CDR3 region has the DNA TGTGCCAGCAGCTTACAAAGGTCCGAAGGGGAGCAGTACTTC.

V gene TRBV29-1 combines with J gene TRBJ1-5, with a possible D match to TRBD1 (5 bases). CDR1 is SQVTM and CDR2 is ANQGSEA in the germline V gene. Trimming left V 6 bases short and J 2 bases short, with 11 bases between. The CDR3 sequence is 13 residues long. CDR3 nucleotides: TGCAGCGTGCCAGAGGGGTGCAATCAGCCCCAGCATTTT. Amino acid sequence: CSVPEGCNQPQHF.

V usage is TRBV5-6 and J usage is TRBJ1-3, with TRBD1 as a possible D gene (5 bases). The germline gives CDR1 SGHDT, CDR2 YYEEEE. This CDR3 region has 15 residues. V lost 0 bases to trimming and J lost 2 bases, with 9 bases between them. For the CDR3, the DNA is TGTGCCAGCAGCTTGGCAGGGAACCCTGGAAACACCATATATTTT. As protein: CASSLAGNPGNTIYF. Full variable domain (missing parts from reference TRBV5-6 and TRBJ1-3): DAGVTQSPTHLIKTRGQQVTLRCSPKSGHDTVSWYQQALGQGPQFIFQYYEEEERQRGNFPDRFSGHQFPNYSSELNVNALLLGDSALYLCASSLAGNPGNTIYFGEGSWLTVV.

The rearrangement links TRBV6-2 or TRBV6-3 to TRBJ2-1; D call uncertain. From germline, CDR1 is MNHEY and CDR2 SVGEGT. The germline V and J ends were trimmed by 0 bases and 8 bases, with 8 bases remaining between them. The CDR3 covers 13 residues. CDR3 DNA: TGTGCCAGCAGTTACTCAGGATCGTATGAGCAGTTCTTC. It specifies CASSYSGSYEQFF.

This clone was picked up a small number of times. V gene TRBV28 combines with J gene TRBJ1-1, with D maybe TRBD1 (6 bases). This CDR3 contains 14 residues. Between the trimmed V and J ends, which lost 3 bases and 2 bases, there was a span of 10 bases. Germline CDR1 reads MDHEN; CDR2 reads SYDVKM. This CDR3 reads CASSFGGANTEAFF. The CDR3 DNA reads as TGTGCCAGCAGTTTTGGGGGCGCAAACACTGAAGCTTTCTTT.

The chain joins TRBV3-1 (or the pseudogene TRBV3-2) to TRBJ1-2; D uncertain. CDR3 size: 12 residues. V lost 2 bases, J lost 8 bases, and 9 bases lay in between. The germline CDR1 and CDR2 sequences are LGHDT and YNNKEL (reference sequence). The CDR3: CASSQSLWGYTF. In DNA form, the CDR3 reads TGTGCCAGCAGCCAATCCCTTTGGGGCTACACCTTC.

This clone was seen a handful of times. The V and J genes are TRBV5-8 and TRBJ2-3, with a tentative D call TRBD2 (5 bases). Germline lookup yields CDR1 SGHTS and CDR2 YDEGEE. The CDR3 totals 16 residues. Trimming removed 1 base at V and 2 bases at J, with 14 bases between. CDR3 DNA sequence: TGTGCCAGCAGCTTGAGCCTAGCCTTGGACACAGATACGCAGTATTTT. This sequence encodes CASSLSLALDTDTQYF. The whole variable domain, remainder taken from reference TRBV5-8 and TRBJ2-3, is EAGVTQSPTHLIKTRGQQATLRCSPISGHTSVYWYQQALGLGLQFLLWYDEGEERNRGNFPPRFSGRQFPNYSSELNVNALELEDSALYLCASSLSLALDTDTQYFGPGTRLTVL.

The chain couples TRBV20-1 to TRBJ1-2; no clear D gene. The V gene lost 3 bases and the J gene lost 3 bases, with 5 bases spanning the gap. Looked up from germline, CDR1 is DFQATT and CDR2 is SNEGSKA (reference sequence). The CDR3 length is 11 residues. This CDR3 is CSASVYYGYTF. CDR3 nucleotide sequence: TGCAGTGCTAGTGTTTACTATGGCTACACCTTC.

The V call is TRBV20-1, the J call TRBJ2-7; a weak D match, TRBD1 (5 bases). CDR3 length: 13 amino acids. V lost 3 bases and J 4 bases, leaving 13 bases between the germline ends. CDR1 is DFQATT, CDR2 SNEGSKA, per germline (reference sequence). The CDR3 spells CSASFPTEYEQYF. In nucleotides, the CDR3 is TGCAGTGCTAGTTTCCCGACAGAGTACGAGCAGTACTTC.

Of note for this clone: A read error may produce the germline difference seen at one junction end. The chain joins TRBV5-5 to TRBJ2-1; 13 bases fit TRBD2. Germline CDR1 and CDR2: SGHKS and YYEKEE (reference sequence). The CDR3 consists of 15 residues. CDR3 loop: CASSLVGTSGEGRIF. CDR3 coding DNA: TGTGCCAGCAGCTTGGTAGGGACTAGCGGGGAGGGTAGGATCTTC.

The chain links TRBV3-1 (or the pseudogene TRBV3-2) to TRBJ1-5; 8 bases are a match to TRBD1. After removal of 0 bases from V and 2 bases from J, the junction contained 0 bases not matched to a gene. The CDR3 contains 15 residues. Germline V gives CDR1 LGHDT, CDR2 YNNKEL (reference sequence). The chain's CDR3 is CASSQEDRGNQPQHF. The CDR3 DNA reads TGTGCCAGCAGCCAAGAGGACAGGGGCAATCAGCCCCAGCATTTT.

This clone was seen just once. V usage is TRBV3-1 (or the pseudogene TRBV3-2) and J usage is TRBJ1-1; D is unresolved. The V and J ends lost 0 bases and 9 bases respectively, with 8 bases between them. Germline V gene lookup returns CDR1 LGHDT and CDR2 YNNKEL (reference sequence). This CDR3 has 12 residues. The CDR3 spells CASSQETLQAFF. In DNA, the CDR3 is TGTGCCAGCAGCCAAGAGACACTCCAAGCTTTCTTT.

The chain recombines TRBV7-9 with TRBJ1-5; D gene unclear. The CDR3 is made up of 12 amino acids. V was shortened by 4 bases and J by 4 bases, with 5 bases between the two germline ends. Germline CDR1 and CDR2: SEHNR and FQNEAQ (reference sequence). The CDR3: CASSSQNQPQHF. Written as DNA, the CDR3 is TGTGCCAGCAGCTCACAGAATCAGCCCCAGCATTTT.

The chain recombines TRBV28 with TRBJ1-2; D perhaps matches TRBD1 (6 bases). With 6 bases removed from V and 4 bases from J, the gap between germline ends came to 18 bases. Germline V lookup: CDR1 MDHEN, CDR2 SYDVKM. The CDR3 has 15 amino acids. In DNA, the CDR3 is TGTGCCAGCAGGCCAGGGGTTTATACGACCTATGGCTACACCTTC. Its protein is CASRPGVYTTYGYTF.

This chain connects TRBV2 to TRBJ2-7, with unresolved D. Per germline, CDR1 SNHLY and CDR2 FYNNEI. The CDR3 extends over 11 amino acids. V was cut by 5 bases and J by 6 bases, with 8 bases left in between. The CDR3 bases are TGTGCCAGCAGTCGGGCCGCCGAGCAGTACTTC. Protein: CASSRAAEQYF.

This chain's CDR3 is CASSLDNQPQHF. The CDR3 region has the DNA TGTGCCAGCAGCTTAGACAATCAGCCCCAGCATTTT. The rearrangement joins TRBV7-2 to TRBJ1-5; D not certain. Per germline, CDR1 SGHTA and CDR2 FQGNSA. Trimming removed 1 base from V and 3 bases from J, with 1 base in between. The CDR3 loop spans 12 amino acids.

In its sample, this clone was seen once. The chain recombines TRBV29-1 with TRBJ2-3; 12 positions agree with TRBD2. CDR1 and CDR2 (germline): SQVTM, ANQGSEA. This CDR3 spans 17 amino acids. Unmatched junction bases numbered 8, after V lost 0 bases and J lost 4 bases. The CDR3 protein is CSVEDRLAGASADTQYF. CDR3 nucleotides: TGCAGCGTTGAAGATCGACTAGCGGGGGCCTCGGCAGATACGCAGTATTTT.

This clone was recorded once. This CDR3 is CASSLAGGPNEKLFF. The CDR3 DNA reads TGTGCCAGCAGCTTGGCCGGGGGCCCTAATGAAAAACTGTTTTTT. The rearrangement joins TRBV5-4 to TRBJ1-4; TRBD1 might be the D (6 bases). This CDR3 has 15 residues. Germline V CDR1 and CDR2: SGHNT, YYREEE (reference sequence). V was clipped by 0 bases and J by 3 bases, with 9 bases between them.

The chain employs TRBV6-5 and TRBJ1-2; D not resolved. Trimming took 2 bases from V and 6 from J, leaving 7 bases between them. Germline V gives CDR1 MNHEY, CDR2 SVGAGI. The CDR3 is 12 amino acids. CDR3 region: CASSYDGNGYTF. Written as DNA, the CDR3 is TGTGCCAGCAGTTACGACGGTAATGGCTACACCTTC.

V and J are TRBV19 and TRBJ1-2, with a tentative D call TRBD1 (5 bases). The CDR3 consists of 15 residues. Germline values: CDR1 LNHDA, CDR2 SQIVND (reference sequence). Between the trimmed V and J ends, which lost 5 bases and 4 bases, there was a span of 17 bases. The CDR3 DNA reads as TGTGCCAGTAGTTTCGGTAGAGGGACCGGCTATGGCTACACCTTC. It codes for CASSFGRGTGYGYTF.

V is TRBV7-9 and J is TRBJ1-2; D is ambiguous. The CDR3 is 13 residues long. V was shortened by 5 bases and J by 5 bases, with 12 bases between the two germline ends. Germline CDR1 is SEHNR and CDR2 is FQNEAQ (reference sequence). Here the CDR3 DNA reads TGTGCCAGCAGCCCCCGGGCCCTATATGGCTACACCTTC. It codes for CASSPRALYGYTF.

This clone was picked up a small number of times. V is TRBV19 and J is TRBJ1-5; D gene ambiguous. This CDR3 contains 14 residues. Germline assignment: CDR1 LNHDA and CDR2 SQIVND (reference sequence). V was shortened by 1 base and J by 7 bases, with 11 bases between the two germline ends. Here the CDR3 reads CASSIGGREQPQHF. The CDR3 nucleotides read TGTGCCAGTAGTATAGGAGGACGAGAACAGCCCCAGCATTTT.